The clone carrying this TCR beta chain was counted between two and nine times. The antigen is not known. The entry originates in a study of CD8 T cells in ankylosing spondylitis. Study-level results: There were earlier reports of some motif variants in reactive arthritis synovial fluid and blood. Clones linked to the disease showed a CD8+ phenotype. They occurred at relatively low frequencies in peripheral blood. Reported data indicate significant enrichment of disease-linked clones within matched ankylosing spondylitis synovial fluid. A motif of roughly 8 highly homologous TCR beta variants was seen as apparently characteristic of ankylosing spondylitis blood.

Generation of TCR beta libraries employed quantitative 5'-RACE incorporating molecular barcodes. TCRdb recomputed calls from the 5' RACE reads with MiXCR, one row per CDR3 protein. Here the sample spans about 750,000 distinct CDR3 sequences, about 20% being singletons. In germline, CDR1 is SGDLS, CDR2 YYNGEE. The trim removed 4 bases at V and 1 base at J, leaving 14 bases unmatched. CDR3 length: 19 amino acids. The receptor was derived from a male donor with ankylosing spondylitis. This sequence joins TRBV9 and TRBJ2-1; 10 positions match TRBD2. The sequenced sample was blood, either unsorted or a sorted T cell fraction (not recorded which). The CDR3: CASSFLYSGRPGSYNEQFF. The CDR3 DNA sequence: TGTGCCAGCAGCTTCCTTTATAGCGGGAGGCCTGGGTCCTACAATGAGCAGTTCTTC.